This T cell receptor beta chain is drawn from a study of regulatory T cells in long-lasting Graves disease. Study details: To qualify as persistent, Graves' disease required over 5 years of antithyroid drugs with positive TSH receptor antibodies.

Time point reported: persistent/refractory GD, antithyroid drugs over 5 years with positive TRAb. PBMC RNA was the source of the TCR library. Guidelines of the American Thyroid Association were used to diagnose Graves' disease. Germline V CDR1 and CDR2: SGHTA, FQGNSA. CDR3 length: 13 amino acids. Trimming took off 8 bases at V and 0 bases at J, with 10 bases between the two ends. This clonotype was observed at least ten times. Its antigen remains unidentified. Study outcomes and limitations: Blood alone, not thyroid tissue, was studied. The study found lower TCR diversity in persistent Graves' patients than in newly diagnosed ones.

Building of the TCR beta libraries involved iRepertoire HTBI primers and Arm-PCR of CDR3 regions. TCRdb re-called the multiplex PCR reads with MiXCR, one entry per CDR3 protein. The sample consists of a few hundred thousand distinct CDR3 sequences, around a fifth of them appearing once. The input for sequencing was peripheral blood mononuclear cells (PBMCs), taken when the disease was refractory, from a patient treated with antithyroid drugs. J is TRBJ2-5 and V is TRBV7-2; possible D gene TRBD1, 6 bases. This TCR was recovered from a female donor with Graves disease. CDR3 in DNA: TGTGCCAGCTCTGACAGGAACCAAGAGACCCAGTACTTC. Protein sequence: CASSDRNQETQYF. Together with reference TRBV7-2 and TRBJ2-5, the CDR3 gives the full variable domain: GAGVSQSPSNKVTEKGKDVELRCDPISGHTALYWYRQSLGQGLEFLIYFQGNSAPDKSGLPSDRFSAERTGGSVSTLTIQRTQQEDSAVYLCASSDRNQETQYFGPGTRLLVL.